This T cell receptor (beta chain) stems from a study of blood T cell repertoires in COVID-19. At the level of the study: T cells, B-cell-depleted T cells, or PBMCs provided the cDNA or gDNA that served as material.

Profiled with immunoSEQ multiplex PCR; TCRdb holds only in-frame clones, not every one. Here the sample spans approximately 460,000 clones, 85% to 90% being singletons. J gave up 4 bases and V 4 bases, and 6 bases lay outside the gene matches. Germline CDR1 KGHDR, CDR2 SFDVKD. The CDR3 sequence is 16 residues long. The rearrangement uses TRBV24-1 and TRBJ1-5, with 10 positions matching TRBD1. This clonotype was obtained from a man younger than 30 with COVID-19, enrolled during active disease. The sequenced sample was peripheral blood. In DNA form, the CDR3 reads TGTGCCACCAGTGACCGCGGGACAGGGGCTAATCAGCCCCAGCATTTT. Its translation is CATSDRGTGANQPQHF.